The T cell receptor (beta chain) described here comes from a study of blood T cell repertoires in COVID-19. Background on the study: Samples of COVID-19 (acute and convalescent) were obtained from the United States, Italy and Spain. T cells, B-cell-depleted T cells, or PBMCs provided the cDNA or gDNA that served as material.

CDR1 and CDR2 (germline): SGHRS, YFSETQ. This CDR3 comprises 15 residues. V was clipped by 4 bases and J by 4 bases; unmatched bases: 7. Under the authors' procedure: How many nucleated cells were present was estimated from reference gene primer amplification. Clones were read by immunoSEQ multiplex PCR, and TCRdb kept only the in-frame ones, dropping some. The V and J calls and clone size were taken over from that table, and D and trimming were inferred from the DNA. This table holds 65,000 to 85,000 clones, 60% to 85% found once. Sequenced: peripheral blood. The rearrangement uses TRBV5-1 and TRBJ2-1; 8 bases map to TRBD2. This sequence originates from an elderly woman with active or convalescent COVID-19. CDR3 residues: CASSPTGGGYNEQFF. The CDR3 nucleotides read TGCGCCAGCAGCCCTACGGGAGGGGGGTACAATGAGCAGTTCTTC. Variable domain in full (rest from reference TRBV5-1 and TRBJ2-1): KAGVTQTPRYLIKTRGQQVTLSCSPISGHRSVSWYQQTPGQGLQFLFEYFSETQRNKGNFPGRFSGRQFSNSRSEMNVSTLELGDSALYLCASSPTGGGYNEQFFGPGTRLTVL.